The source of this TCR beta chain is a study of response to subunit inactivated influenza vaccine. This clonotype was seen more than once but under ten times. Using its own MiXCR run on the RT-PCR reads, TCRdb lists one record per CDR3 protein. The sample lists a few hundred thousand distinct CDR3 sequences, 10% to 12% occurring once. The sample also formed part of further work on T cells expressing NK-cell markers. From that second work: A 5'RACE template switching approach incorporating UMIs was used to make TCR beta cDNA. Repertoires of TCR beta were obtained from T cells sorted as CD3+CD56+NKG2C+, CD3+CD56+NKG2C- and CD3+CD56-NKG2C+. Once again these clonotypes came out on top in the CD3+CD56-NKG2C+ fraction of a handful of donors. What remained unclear was the HCMV specificity of expanded NKG2C+ T cell clones.

The clonotype comes from a man between 45 and 60 years old who received an inactivated influenza vaccine. The sample consisted of PBMCs from blood, taken on the day of vaccination.

CDR3 amino acids: CAWSRVGYGYTF. The CDR3 coding sequence is TGTGCCTGGAGTCGTGTGGGCTATGGCTACACCTTC. The chain combines TRBV30 with TRBJ1-2; D is ambiguous. Trimming removed 2 bases at V and 4 bases at J, with 8 bases between. The CDR3 sequence is 12 residues long. The germline CDR1 and CDR2 sequences are GTSNPN and SVGIG (reference sequence).